One sample yielded the 10 T cell receptor beta chains listed below, sequenced in a study of blood T cells in healthy people across ages. Using a J-beta primer mix together with a sample-barcoded 5' primer, a second PCR was run for roughly 7 to 11 cycles. Each CDR3 protein gets one entry after TCRdb re-called the 5' RACE reads with MiXCR. The table records about 620,000 distinct CDR3 sequences, around 50% of them present only once. Specimen: blood. These receptor sequences come from a woman over 75 in good health.

The chain combines TRBV21-1 with TRBJ2-5; TRBD1, as called in the table, went unchecked against the DNA. TRBV21-1 is given as a pseudogene. This CDR3 spans 15 amino acids. CDR3 sequence reads: CASTHPGQGGETQYF. The CDR3 nucleotides are TGTGCCAGCACCCACCCAGGACAGGGTGGAGAGACCCAGTACTTC.

This clonotype turned up a few times. With a much larger clone just one base away, this may be a read error. This chain connects TRBV29-1 to TRBJ2-1; weak D call: TRBD1 (5 bases). The DNA end is a closer match to TRBJ2-7, so the J assignment may be wrong. The CDR3 covers 14 residues. CDR1 and CDR2 (germline): SQVTM, ANQGSEA. CDR3 bases: TGCAGCGTTCGCCAACGCGGACAAAACAATGAGCAGTACTTC. Its translation is CSVRQRGQNNEQYF.

This chain links TRBV4-3 with TRBJ2-7; tentative D call: TRBD1 (5 bases). This CDR3 is built from 15 residues. Germline V gives CDR1 LGHNA, CDR2 YSLEER. Trimming pared 0 bases from V and 5 bases from J, leaving 14 bases between. The CDR3 region is CASSQEGRRVDEQYF. The CDR3 DNA is TGCGCCAGCAGCCAAGAGGGTCGCAGGGTGGACGAGCAGTACTTC.

CDR3 nucleotides: TGTGCCAGCAGTCCCCGTCTACCGCAGGGAAAAAGCTCTGGGGCCAACGTCCTGACTTTC. This gives the protein CASSPRLPQGKSSGANVLTF. The genes are TRBV6-2 or TRBV6-3 and TRBJ2-6, with D possibly being TRBD1 (5 bases). Trimming cost V 5 bases and J 0 bases, with 23 bases left between them. Germline V gene data show CDR1 as MNHEY and CDR2 as SVGEGT. The CDR3 loop spans 20 amino acids.

Concerning this clonotype: This may stem from a read error, because a much larger clone lies one nucleotide away. J is TRBJ2-7 and V is TRBV6-5, with D maybe TRBD2 (5 bases). Germline V gene sequence: CDR1 MNHEY, CDR2 SVGAGI. The CDR3 spans 11 residues. Deletions cut 11 bases from V and 2 bases from J, with 10 bases between. Here the CDR3 DNA reads TGTGCCGGCGGGCCCACCTACGAGCAGTACTTC. It translates to CAGGPTYEQYF.

This clonotype came up once. This may arise from a read error, as a much more abundant clone is one base away. CDR3 amino acids: CASSLAGGDDEQYF. The CDR3 DNA reads TGTGCCAGCAGTCTCGCAGGGGGGGACGACGAGCAGTACTTC. J is TRBJ2-7 and V is TRBV3-1; D assignment may be TRBD1 or TRBD2 (7 bases each). Germline CDR1 and CDR2: LGHDT and YNNKEL (reference sequence). Deletions cut 6 bases from V and 5 bases from J, with 17 bases between. The CDR3 is 14 amino acids.

This chain uses TRBV4-1 with TRBJ2-1, with D perhaps TRBD2 (7 bases). From germline, CDR1 is MGHRA and CDR2 YSYEKL. The V end was cut by 1 base, the J end by 8 bases, with 15 bases between. The CDR3 is made up of 15 amino acids. CDR3 protein: CASSQAAGANHEQFF. The CDR3 DNA sequence: TGCGCCAGCAGCCAAGCGGCGGGGGCGAATCATGAGCAGTTCTTC.

The J gene is TRBJ2-7, the V gene TRBV20-1, with 9 bases matching TRBD2. The CDR3 contains 18 residues. V dropped 1 base and J dropped 4; count of bases not matched to a gene: 17. CDR1 and CDR2 from the germline V gene are DFQATT and SNEGSKA (reference sequence). This chain's CDR3 is CSARGITQPASGIYEQYF. In DNA form, the CDR3 reads TGCAGTGCTAGAGGCATCACCCAGCCGGCTAGCGGGATTTACGAGCAGTACTTC.

In regard to this clonotype: A much bigger clone sits one base away, suggesting this may be a read error. The V gene is TRBV5-1, the J gene TRBJ2-5; TRBD2 aligns across 7 bases. The CDR3 consists of 13 residues. In germline, CDR1 is SGHRS, CDR2 YFSETQ. The CDR3, as DNA: TGCGCCGGCAGCCGGGAGGATGGAGAGACCCAGTACTTC. This sequence encodes CAGSREDGETQYF.

Comment on this clonotype: A much larger clone sits a single nucleotide away, making a read error possible. The chain has TRBV7-3 and TRBJ2-3; D perhaps matches TRBD1 (5 bases). Looked up from germline, CDR1 is SGHTA and CDR2 is FQGTGA. This CDR3 is built from 13 residues. V lost 6 bases, J lost 4 bases, and 11 bases lay in between. The CDR3 sequence is CASRRQPADTQYF. CDR3 nucleotide sequence: TGTGCCAGCAGAAGACAGCCAGCAGATACGCAGTATTTT.